This T cell receptor beta chain stems from a study of blood T cell repertoires in COVID-19. This clone was seen a single time. The germline V gene has CDR1 MDHEN and CDR2 SYDVKM. Unmatched junction bases numbered 7, after V lost 6 bases and J lost 6 bases. The CDR3 is 13 amino acids. Profiled with immunoSEQ multiplex PCR; TCRdb holds only in-frame clones, not every one. The sample contains approximately 280,000 clones, 86% of which appear only once. This chain connects TRBV28 to TRBJ2-5, with TRBD1 matching 7 bases. The TCR was taken from a woman younger than 30 who had recovered from COVID-19. Sample: PBMCs or T cells enriched from blood (not recorded which). The CDR3 loop reads CASRAGRGKTQYF. CDR3 DNA: TGTGCCAGCAGGGCGGGCAGGGGGAAGACCCAGTACTTC.